This T cell receptor beta chain was captured by sequencing in a study of T-cell memory formation after mild COVID-19. Across the whole study: Each donor largely had its own TCR clusters. Study-level results: CD4+ clones that contracted lay mainly in CM and EM; CD8+ ones lay in EMRA. Day 15 to 85 contractors were CD4/CD8 balanced; later expanders leaned CD4+.

In TCRdb, the 5' RACE reads were re-called with MiXCR into one record per CDR3 protein. Here the sample spans approximately 490,000 distinct CDR3 sequences, 20% being singletons. The V gene's germline CDR1 is SEHNR and CDR2 FQNEAQ (reference sequence). V lost 4 bases and J lost 0, with 16 bases in between. This CDR3 contains 17 residues. This clonotype was seen more than once but under ten times. The antigen remains undetermined. The receptor comes from an adult woman who had mild COVID-19 (a few samples of this study predate the infection). Cell type and time point are not known. Source material: PBMCs or a T cell subset sorted from them (not recorded which). The V gene is TRBV7-9, the J gene TRBJ2-1; D uncertain. The CDR3 DNA reads TGTGCCAGCAGCTGGAGACCGCAGCCTAGCTCCTACAATGAGCAGTTCTTC. Translated: CASSWRPQPSSYNEQFF.